Only one count was recorded for the clone carrying this T cell receptor beta chain. Germline V gene sequence: CDR1 WNHNN, CDR2 SYGVQD (reference sequence). This CDR3 contains 17 residues. With 2 bases clipped from V and 4 bases from J, the junction kept 9 bases outside the gene matches. In the source study's methods: Reference gene primer amplification gave nucleated cell count estimates. Assay used: immunoSEQ multiplex PCR; TCRdb lists only in-frame clones, some missing. The V and J calls and clone size were taken over from that table, and D and trimming were inferred from the DNA. The repertoire holds under 250,000 clones, with roughly 80% as singletons. This record belongs to a study of blood T cell repertoires in COVID-19. Study-wide background: The study drew acute and convalescent COVID-19 samples from the United States, Italy and Spain. T cells, B-cell-depleted T cells, or PBMCs provided the cDNA or gDNA that served as material.

The chain combines TRBV10-1 with TRBJ2-2; 8 nucleotides align to TRBD2. Sequencing was performed on peripheral blood. This receptor was obtained from a woman at least 80 years old with acute or convalescent COVID-19. The CDR3 region has the DNA TGCGCCAGCAGTGAGGGGGTAGGAGCGGGAGTCACCGGGGAGCTGTTTTTT. It encodes CASSEGVGAGVTGELFF.